This T cell receptor beta chain was retrieved from a study of T cell repertoires in cytomegalovirus infection. Study details: Both a matching HLA type and CMV infection were indicated by public TCR beta signatures.

Note on this clonotype: No antigen is known for it. Mismatch with germline at one junction end may stem from a read error.

TCRdb re-called the reads through MiXCR, storing one row per CDR3 protein. The sample contains about 180,000 distinct CDR3 sequences, approximately 18% of which appear only once. Findings and limits, study-wide: HLA-C-restricted, CMV-specific TCR beta clonotypes were dominant ex vivo.

The length of the CDR3 is 17 residues. Germline CDR1 reads SGHAT; CDR2 reads FQNNGV. This receptor was taken from a human donor in good health (CMV status not recorded). Some clones in this sample may be carry-over from other donors' samples. The source material was CD8+ T cells from PBMCs. This chain joins TRBV11-2 and TRBJ2-3; tentative D call: TRBD2 (5 bases). CDR3 sequence (DNA): TGTGCCAGAAGCTTAGAATCTCGGCTAGCATCTCGAGATACGCAGTATTTT. The encoded protein is CARSLESRLASRDTQYF.